Each of the 25 T cell receptor beta chains below was sequenced from the same sample in a study of cytomegalovirus exposure and HLA in healthy donors. Clones were read by immunoSEQ multiplex PCR, and TCRdb kept only the in-frame ones, dropping some. The sample lists 200,000 or so clones, 75% to 90% occurring once. Input material: PBMCs. All receptors come from a man in his late teens or twenties in good health and CMV-seropositive.

This chain uses TRBV7-7 with TRBJ2-7, with 7 bases fitting TRBD2. From germline, CDR1 is SSHAT and CDR2 FNYEAQ (reference sequence). The CDR3 is 15 amino acids. V shed 1 base and J 3 bases; nucleotides not matched to a gene: 6. The CDR3, as DNA: TGTGCCAGCAGCTTAGGGGAGGGAAATTTCTACGAGCAGTACTTC. Its translation: CASSLGEGNFYEQYF.

V is TRBV4-2 and J is TRBJ2-3; 8 nucleotides match TRBD2. V gave up 0 bases and J gave up 4 bases; unmatched junction bases: 6. Germline CDR1 LGHNA, CDR2 YNFKEQ. The length of the CDR3 is 16 residues. CDR3 sequence (DNA): TGTGCCAGCAGCCAAGACAGCGGGAGAGGTCCAGATACGCAGTATTTT. Translating gives CASSQDSGRGPDTQYF.

This clone was counted many times. The rearrangement joins TRBV6-5 to TRBJ2-5; D possibly corresponds to TRBD2 (5 bases). Trimming took 4 bases from V and 5 from J, leaving 11 bases between them. Germline lookup yields CDR1 MNHEY and CDR2 SVGAGI. This CDR3 has 13 amino acids. In nucleotides, the CDR3 is TGTGCCAGCAGTTCGGGAATGGAGGAGACCCAGTACTTC. It specifies CASSSGMEETQYF.

The chain is built from TRBV5-1 and TRBJ2-7; D may be TRBD2 (6 bases). The CDR3 extends over 13 amino acids. Germline CDR1 and CDR2: SGHRS and YFSETQ. The CDR3 here is CATRRRDNYEQYF. The CDR3 DNA reads TGCGCGACAAGGAGGCGGGATAACTACGAGCAGTACTTC.

The chain employs TRBV7-7 and TRBJ2-6; 8 bases are a match to TRBD2. The germline gives CDR1 SSHAT, CDR2 FNYEAQ (reference sequence). This CDR3 comprises 17 residues. After removal of 4 bases from V and 0 bases from J, the junction contained 5 bases not matched to a gene. CDR3 sequence: CASSSGTSRSGANVLTF. The CDR3 nucleotides read TGTGCCAGCAGCTCCGGGACTAGTCGCTCTGGGGCCAACGTCCTGACTTTC. The full variable domain, in which reference TRBV7-7 and TRBJ2-6 provide the parts outside the CDR3, is GAGVSQSPRYKVTKRGQDVTLRCDPISSHATLYWYQQALGQGPEFLTYFNYEAQPDKSGLPSDRFSAERPEGSISTLTIQRTEQRDSAMYRCASSSGTSRSGANVLTFGAGSRLTVL.

V and J are TRBV19 and TRBJ1-2; D may be TRBD1 (5 bases). The ends were cut back, 7 bases at V and 4 bases at J, with 13 bases in the middle. Germline V gene sequence: CDR1 LNHDA, CDR2 SQIVND (reference sequence). The CDR3 contains 13 residues. The CDR3 region has the DNA TGTGCCAGTACGGCGAGACAGCCCTATGGCTACACCTTC. Encoded protein: CASTARQPYGYTF.

The chain couples TRBV28 to TRBJ1-5; D is unclear. The CDR3 spans 14 residues. Germline V gene lookup returns CDR1 MDHEN and CDR2 SYDVKM. Trimming removed 8 bases from V and 2 bases from J, with 13 bases in between. The CDR3 loop is CASATEGGNQPQHF. CDR3 DNA: TGTGCCAGCGCTACCGAGGGTGGCAATCAGCCCCAGCATTTT.

This clone has just one count. The V gene is TRBV19, the J gene TRBJ2-7; 8 bases match TRBD1. J was trimmed by 6 bases and V by 5 bases; bases with no gene match: 12. The CDR3 has 15 amino acids. Germline V gives CDR1 LNHDA, CDR2 SQIVND (reference sequence). The CDR3 nucleotides are TGTGCCAGTAGTGCAGCCGGGACAGGTGGCCTCGAGCAGTACTTC. Amino acids: CASSAAGTGGLEQYF. The full variable domain, with the rest looked up from reference TRBV19 and TRBJ2-7, is DGGITQSPKYLFRKEGQNVTLSCEQNLNHDAMYWYRQDPGQGLRLIYYSQIVNDFQKGDIAEGYSVSREKKESFPLTVTSAQKNPTAFYLCASSAAGTGGLEQYFGPGTRLTVT.

CDR3 nucleotide sequence: TGTGCCAGCAGCCAATGGCTAGCGGGAGGAAACGCAGATACGCAGTATTTT. This codes for CASSQWLAGGNADTQYF. The V call is TRBV4-2, the J call TRBJ2-3, with TRBD2 identical over 11 bases. From germline, CDR1 is LGHNA and CDR2 YNFKEQ. This CDR3 contains 17 residues. V lost 2 bases and J lost 4; bases outside the gene matches: 8.

The V and J genes are TRBV9 and TRBJ2-2; 7 bases align to TRBD1. Germline CDR1 is SGDLS and CDR2 is YYNGEE. This CDR3 has 15 amino acids. The junction had 4 bases not matched to a gene; V was cut back by 3 bases and J by 2 bases. The CDR3 sequence is CASSEQGSNTGELFF. In nucleotides, the CDR3 is TGTGCCAGCAGCGAACAGGGGAGTAACACCGGGGAGCTGTTTTTT.

This chain connects TRBV6-1 to TRBJ2-3; a weak D match, TRBD2 (6 bases). V dropped 4 bases and J dropped 1 base, with 12 bases sitting between them. The CDR3 loop spans 15 amino acids. From germline, CDR1 is MNHNS and CDR2 SASEGT. For the CDR3, the DNA is TGTGCCAGCAGTGGGGCATCGGGGGGCACAGATACGCAGTATTTT. Translated, it gives CASSGASGGTDTQYF.

The V gene is TRBV28, the J gene TRBJ1-1; D is unresolved. The germline V and J ends were trimmed by 5 bases and 1 base, with 14 bases remaining between them. CDR3 length: 15 residues. Per the germline V gene, CDR1 is MDHEN and CDR2 is SYDVKM. CDR3 in amino acids: CASSRGSPRNTEAFF. The CDR3 DNA is TGTGCCAGCAGTCGCGGGTCTCCGCGGAACACTGAAGCTTTCTTT.

The V call is TRBV2, the J call TRBJ2-5; D may be TRBD2 (6 bases). V lost 0 bases, J lost 5 bases, and 13 bases lay in between. CDR1 and CDR2 (germline): SNHLY, FYNNEI. The CDR3 extends over 15 amino acids. CDR3 sequence (DNA): TGTGCCAGCAGTGAAGCGATATCAGGGAGGGAGACCCAGTACTTC. This sequence encodes CASSEAISGRETQYF. Variable domain in full (rest from reference TRBV2 and TRBJ2-5): EPEVTQTPSHQVTQMGQEVILRCVPISNHLYFYWYRQILGQKVEFLVSFYNNEISEKSEIFDDQFSVERPDGSNFTLKIRSTKLEDSAMYFCASSEAISGRETQYFGPGTRLLVL.

V usage is TRBV11-1 and J usage is TRBJ1-1; 7 bases fit TRBD1. J gave up 11 bases and V 1 base, and 10 bases lay outside the gene matches. CDR1 and CDR2 from the germline V gene are SGHAT and FQDESV (reference sequence). The CDR3 spans 14 residues. CDR3 nucleotide sequence: TGTGCCAGCAGCTTAGGCTCTAGCACAGGGGATGCTTTCTTT. This codes for CASSLGSSTGDAFF.

This chain uses TRBV9 with TRBJ2-2; 12 bases fit TRBD2. Germline CDR1 SGDLS, CDR2 YYNGEE. This CDR3 is 14 amino acids long. V was pared by 5 bases and J by 5 bases, with 1 base of the junction left unmatched. The CDR3 spells CASRTSGSTGELFF. As DNA, the CDR3 is TGTGCCAGCAGGACTAGCGGGAGTACCGGGGAGCTGTTTTTT.

V gene TRBV7-2 combines with J gene TRBJ2-7; D not resolved. CDR1 is SGHTA, CDR2 FQGNSA, per germline. Trimming took off 5 bases at V and 6 bases at J, with 14 bases between the two ends. The CDR3 runs to 13 residues. The CDR3 is CASSRAGVLEQYF. The CDR3 region has the DNA TGTGCCAGCAGCCGCGCCGGAGTGCTCGAGCAGTACTTC.

The rearrangement links TRBV7-8 to TRBJ2-5, with D maybe TRBD2 (6 bases). CDR3 size: 13 residues. Between the trimmed V and J ends, which lost 6 bases and 4 bases, there was a span of 12 bases. In germline, CDR1 is SGHVS, CDR2 FQNEAQ. The DNA of the CDR3 is TGTGCCAGCAGTGGCGGGACCGTAGAGACCCAGTACTTC. Translating it yields CASSGGTVETQYF.

The V and J genes are TRBV4-1 and TRBJ2-1; 11 bases line up with TRBD2. V shed 4 bases and J 12 bases; nucleotides not matched to a gene: 8. The CDR3 has 14 amino acids. Germline values: CDR1 MGHRA, CDR2 YSYEKL. For the CDR3, the DNA is TGCGCCAGCAGCCCGACTAGCGGGGCCCTAGGGCAGTTCTTC. Its protein product is CASSPTSGALGQFF.

V and J are TRBV10-3 and TRBJ2-1; 13 bases are shared with TRBD2. This CDR3 has 13 residues. V shed 8 bases and J 6 bases; nucleotides not matched to a gene: 1. Germline CDR1 is ENHRY and CDR2 is SYGVKD. CDR3 in amino acids: CAIGTSGTNEQFF. CDR3 DNA sequence: TGTGCCATCGGGACTAGCGGGACCAATGAGCAGTTCTTC.

The gene calls are TRBV27 and TRBJ2-1; 11 bases fit TRBD2. The CDR3 covers 14 residues. V gave up 7 bases and J gave up 10 bases; unmatched junction bases: 9. Germline assignment: CDR1 MNHEY and CDR2 SMNVEV (reference sequence). The CDR3 sequence: CASTTLAGGPEQFF. The CDR3 region has the DNA TGTGCCAGCACCACTTTAGCGGGAGGGCCGGAGCAGTTCTTC.

The CDR3 is CASSLYRHSNQPQHF. The CDR3, as DNA: TGTGCCAGCAGTTTGTACCGACATAGCAATCAGCCCCAGCATTTT. This rearrangement joins TRBV28 to TRBJ1-5; no reliable D call. This CDR3 contains 15 residues. Trimming removed 3 bases at V and 0 bases at J, with 9 bases between. CDR1 and CDR2 (germline): MDHEN, SYDVKM.

The chain carries TRBV6-4 and TRBJ2-3; 7 bases match TRBD2. Germline V gives CDR1 MRHNA, CDR2 SNTAGT. With 3 bases clipped from V and 4 bases from J, the junction kept 4 bases outside the gene matches. The CDR3 has 14 amino acids. The CDR3 region is CASSEGLGADTQYF. CDR3 in DNA: TGTGCCAGCAGTGAAGGACTAGGCGCAGATACGCAGTATTTT.

The chain combines TRBV28 with TRBJ2-7; 8 bases align to TRBD1. After removal of 8 bases from V and 3 bases from J, the junction contained 9 bases not matched to a gene. The CDR3 runs 14 residues. CDR1 and CDR2 from the germline V gene are MDHEN and SYDVKM. Here the CDR3 reads CASGIQGGHYEQYF. For the CDR3, the DNA is TGTGCCAGCGGCATACAGGGGGGTCACTACGAGCAGTACTTC.

In this sample, this clone turned up once. The chain employs TRBV7-9 and TRBJ2-3, with 9 positions matching TRBD2. CDR1 SEHNR and CDR2 FQNEAQ come from the germline V gene (reference sequence). The junction had 8 bases not matched to a gene; V was cut back by 6 bases and J by 1 base. The CDR3 is 16 amino acids. For the CDR3, the DNA is TGTGCCAGCAGACCAAGACTAGCGGAGGGCACAGATACGCAGTATTTT. Its translation is CASRPRLAEGTDTQYF.

The J gene is TRBJ2-3, the V gene TRBV18; 8 bases align to TRBD1. Germline lookup yields CDR1 KGHSH and CDR2 LQKENI. The junction had 5 bases not matched to a gene; V was cut back by 0 bases and J by 0 bases. The CDR3 covers 17 residues. CDR3 protein: CASSPPPGQESTDTQYF. DNA of the CDR3: TGTGCCAGCTCACCACCCCCGGGACAGGAGAGCACAGATACGCAGTATTTT.